Sequencing of this T cell receptor (beta chain) was carried out in a study of cytomegalovirus exposure and HLA in healthy donors. Findings and caveats of the study: A later analysis linked a missense variant in DCLRE1C to the trimming of TCR beta V and J genes. Earlier results showed most TCR beta V segments being productive about 87% or about 30% of the time. Compared with the approximately 680-donor mean, an Asian-associated ancestry cluster reportedly had fewer N-insertions, according to a later analysis. The authors assumed roughly uniform sequencing depth across donors for presence/absence analyses.

Comments on this clone: What it recognizes is unknown.

CDR1 MNHNS and CDR2 SASEGT come from the germline V gene. The CDR3 has 15 amino acids. V lost 6 bases to trimming and J lost 10 bases; unmatched junction nucleotides: 10. The PCR had 60 Vbeta and 13 Jbeta primers. Some clones are missing from TCRdb's copy, which holds only in-frame ones; the method was immunoSEQ multiplex PCR. This repertoire shows 95,000 to 150,000 clones, around 80% found once; its top ten account for 8.5% to 10%. The sequence derives from a female donor in good health and CMV-seropositive. V gene TRBV6-1 combines with J gene TRBJ1-6; 9 bases are a match to TRBD1. Sequenced input: PBMCs. CDR3 in DNA: TGTGCCAGCAGGGTGGAAACAGGGGGCAAGTCACCCCTCCACTTT. As protein: CASRVETGGKSPLHF.